These 23 T cell receptor beta chains share one sample of origin, sequenced in a study of identical twins' blood T cells. TCRdb used MiXCR to reprocess the 5' RACE reads, holding one entry per CDR3 protein. Here the sample spans around 380,000 distinct CDR3 sequences, approximately 30% being singletons. Sequenced sample: PBMCs. These receptors came from a woman aged 18-50 years in good health.

This clonotype came up a few times. This sequence joins TRBV7-9 and TRBJ2-2, with D hard to call. The V and J ends lost 1 base and 6 bases respectively, with 3 bases between them. The V gene's germline CDR1 is SEHNR and CDR2 FQNEAQ (reference sequence). The CDR3 has 12 amino acids. The CDR3 sequence: CASSLVPGELFF. CDR3 bases: TGTGCCAGCAGCTTAGTCCCCGGGGAGCTGTTTTTT.

This clonotype was seen a handful of times. This rearrangement joins TRBV3-1 to TRBJ1-2; D unresolved. The V gene's germline CDR1 is LGHDT and CDR2 YNNKEL (reference sequence). Trimming pared 1 base from V and 7 bases from J, leaving 13 bases between. This CDR3 contains 14 residues. CDR3: CASSQGAISVGYTF. The CDR3 DNA follows: TGTGCCAGCAGCCAAGGGGCCATTTCCGTTGGCTACACCTTC.

This clonotype has a single count. This sequence joins TRBV19 and TRBJ1-5; the D gene is possibly TRBD1 (6 bases). The germline V and J ends were trimmed by 8 bases and 5 bases, with 19 bases remaining between them. Germline V gives CDR1 LNHDA, CDR2 SQIVND (reference sequence). The CDR3 runs 15 residues. The CDR3 sequence is CASGDRGGVYQPQHF. Here the CDR3 DNA reads TGTGCCAGTGGTGACAGAGGGGGAGTATATCAGCCCCAGCATTTT.

This clonotype was found a few times. The rearrangement links TRBV12-3 or TRBV12-4 to TRBJ2-2; 7 bases are shared with TRBD1. CDR3 length equals 16 residues. The ends lost 4 bases at V and 6 bases at J; junction bases unmatched: 11. The CDR3 DNA is TGTGCCAGCAGTTCCCGGACAGGAGTAATGGCCGGGGAGCTGTTTTTT. This translates into CASSSRTGVMAGELFF.

This clonotype was counted a few times. V gene TRBV6-2 or TRBV6-3 combines with J gene TRBJ2-7; D may be TRBD1 or TRBD2 (5 bases each). This CDR3 is 14 amino acids long. Germline CDR1 reads MNHEY; CDR2 reads SVGEGT. Deletions cut 2 bases from V and 3 bases from J, with 11 bases between. In nucleotides, the CDR3 is TGTGCCAGCAGTTACGAGGGGATCAACTACGAGCAGTACTTC. Its translation is CASSYEGINYEQYF.

V and J are TRBV14 and TRBJ2-2; 11 bases fit TRBD2. The CDR3 loop spans 17 amino acids. V lost 2 bases, J lost 0 bases, and 2 bases stayed unmatched. Germline assignment: CDR1 SGHDN and CDR2 FVKESK. CDR3 DNA sequence: TGTGCCAGCAGCCAACTAGCGGGAGGACCGAACACCGGGGAGCTGTTTTTT. Translated: CASSQLAGGPNTGELFF.

This sequence joins TRBV5-6 and TRBJ2-1; 10 nucleotides match TRBD1. From germline, CDR1 is SGHDT and CDR2 YYEEEE. V was clipped by 4 bases and J by 3 bases; unmatched bases: 7. The CDR3 sequence is 16 residues long. The DNA of the CDR3 is TGTGCCAGCAGCCCTCTGACAGGGGGCGGCTACAATGAGCAGTTCTTC. Amino acids: CASSPLTGGGYNEQFF.

In this sample, this clonotype turned up many times. The chain combines TRBV20-1 with TRBJ2-2, with 7 nucleotides matching TRBD1. The J segment lost 6 bases and the V segment lost 5 bases, leaving 9 bases of the junction unmatched. This CDR3 spans 14 amino acids. CDR1 is DFQATT, CDR2 SNEGSKA, per germline (reference sequence). Here the CDR3 reads CSAFKTGMAGELFF. The CDR3 DNA is TGCAGTGCTTTCAAGACAGGGATGGCCGGGGAGCTGTTTTTT.

The gene calls are TRBV20-1 and TRBJ1-1; D might be TRBD1 (5 bases). Germline V gives CDR1 DFQATT, CDR2 SNEGSKA (reference sequence). With 3 bases removed from V and 1 base from J, the gap between germline ends came to 9 bases. There are 13 residues in the CDR3. The CDR3 region has the DNA TGCAGTGCTAGTCAGGGAACGAACACTGAAGCTTTCTTT. Translated: CSASQGTNTEAFF.

This clonotype was observed a few times. The chain is built from TRBV9 and TRBJ1-4; D is possibly TRBD1 (5 bases). Trimming pared 2 bases from V and 7 bases from J, leaving 12 bases between. The CDR3 totals 14 residues. Germline lookup yields CDR1 SGDLS and CDR2 YYNGEE. The CDR3 protein is CASSVGGRGEKLFF. CDR3 DNA sequence: TGTGCCAGCAGCGTTGGGGGAAGAGGTGAAAAACTGTTTTTT.

This clonotype was picked up many times. This chain uses TRBV13 with TRBJ1-4, with 8 bases that match TRBD1. The V and J ends lost 4 bases and 7 bases, in that order; junction bases with no gene match: 5. The germline CDR1 and CDR2 sequences are PRHDT and FYEKMQ (reference sequence). The CDR3 totals 14 residues. The DNA of the CDR3 is TGTGCCAGCAGCTGGGGACAGGAGGGTGAAAAACTGTTTTTT. Translation: CASSWGQEGEKLFF.

This clonotype occurred a few times. The rearrangement uses TRBV20-1 and TRBJ2-3; 7 bases match TRBD2. This CDR3 spans 14 amino acids. Trimming removed 0 bases from V and 8 bases from J; junction bases left unmatched: 8. CDR1 and CDR2 from the germline V gene are DFQATT and SNEGSKA (reference sequence). The CDR3: CSARDGSSGGTQYF. The CDR3 DNA sequence: TGCAGTGCTAGAGATGGGTCTAGCGGAGGTACGCAGTATTTT.

This clonotype showed up just a few times. This chain links TRBV12-3 or TRBV12-4 with TRBJ2-7; 8 bases map to TRBD2. Trimming at V came to 6 bases and at J to 9 bases, leaving 13 bases not matched to a gene. The CDR3 covers 14 residues. The CDR3 protein is CASRRESGSAGQYF. The CDR3 DNA is TGTGCCAGCAGAAGAGAAAGCGGGAGTGCGGGGCAGTACTTC.

This clonotype has just a few counts. This chain uses TRBV2 with TRBJ2-1; weak D call: TRBD2 (6 bases). The germline V gene encodes CDR1 SNHLY and CDR2 FYNNEI. The CDR3 is 14 amino acids. The germline V and J ends were trimmed by 7 bases and 0 bases, with 10 bases remaining between them. The CDR3 nucleotides are TGTGCCAGCACAAGGCGGGACTCCTACAATGAGCAGTTCTTC. Amino acid sequence: CASTRRDSYNEQFF.

The rearrangement joins TRBV20-1 to TRBJ2-7; D gene unclear. V dropped 6 bases and J dropped 3 bases, with 15 bases sitting between them. Looked up from germline, CDR1 is DFQATT and CDR2 is SNEGSKA (reference sequence). The CDR3 spans 13 residues. The CDR3 bases are TGCAGTGCCCCGGGCCAGTTTCTCTACGAGCAGTACTTC. Translation gives CSAPGQFLYEQYF.

V usage is TRBV11-2 and J usage is TRBJ2-7, with 10 bases matching TRBD2. The CDR3 runs to 18 residues. Looked up from germline, CDR1 is SGHAT and CDR2 is FQNNGV. After removal of 1 base from V and 3 bases from J, the junction contained 12 bases not matched to a gene. For the CDR3, the DNA is TGTGCCAGCAGCTTAGCTCAGCGGGAGGGCCATGTTGTCTACGAGCAGTACTTC. Its translation is CASSLAQREGHVVYEQYF.

In its sample, this clonotype was seen a few times. The V call is TRBV20-1, the J call TRBJ1-6; perhaps TRBD1 as D (5 bases). In germline, CDR1 is DFQATT, CDR2 SNEGSKA (reference sequence). V lost 0 bases and J lost 0, with 12 bases in between. This CDR3 region has 17 residues. As DNA, the CDR3 is TGCAGTGCTAGAGAAGGGGTCCGACGCTCCTATAATTCACCCCTCCACTTT. Its protein product is CSAREGVRRSYNSPLHF.

This clonotype was seen only a few times. The rearrangement joins TRBV9 to TRBJ2-2; unclear D gene. The CDR3 has 13 residues. V was shortened by 5 bases and J by 1 base, with 6 bases between the two germline ends. Germline V lookup: CDR1 SGDLS, CDR2 YYNGEE. This chain's CDR3 is CASSVMNTGELFF. The CDR3 DNA is TGTGCCAGCAGTGTCATGAACACCGGGGAGCTGTTTTTT.

This clonotype was counted a few times. The chain joins TRBV14 to TRBJ2-3; D might be TRBD2 (6 bases). The germline V gene encodes CDR1 SGHDN and CDR2 FVKESK. This CDR3 contains 17 residues. V dropped 3 bases and J dropped 0 bases, with 16 bases sitting between them. This chain's CDR3 is CASSHILRGASTDTQYF. The CDR3 nucleotides are TGTGCCAGCAGCCATATCTTGCGGGGAGCAAGCACAGATACGCAGTATTTT.

The chain is built from TRBV20-1 and TRBJ2-7, with TRBD1 identical over 8 bases. The ends lost 4 bases at V and 4 bases at J; junction bases unmatched: 12. Germline CDR1 reads DFQATT; CDR2 reads SNEGSKA (reference sequence). The CDR3 loop spans 15 amino acids. The CDR3: CSATHRGSALYEQYF. CDR3 sequence (DNA): TGCAGTGCTACACACAGGGGGAGTGCTTTATACGAGCAGTACTTC.

This clonotype was seen a handful of times. The chain joins TRBV7-9 to TRBJ2-1; a possible D gene is TRBD2 (6 bases). Germline V gene sequence: CDR1 SEHNR, CDR2 FQNEAQ (reference sequence). CDR3 size: 14 residues. Trimming removed 5 bases from V and 3 bases from J, with 11 bases in between. The CDR3: CASSPASVYNEQFF. CDR3 nucleotides: TGTGCCAGCAGCCCCGCTAGCGTCTACAATGAGCAGTTCTTC. The full variable domain, completed using reference TRBV7-9 and TRBJ2-1, is DTGVSQNPRHKITKRGQNVTFRCDPISEHNRLYWYRQTLGQGPEFLTYFQNEAQLEKSRLLSDRFSAERPKGSFSTLEIQRTEQGDSAMYLCASSPASVYNEQFFGPGTRLTVL.

With regard to this clonotype: The conserved closing phenylalanine or tryptophan is absent in this CDR3, likely reflecting a read error. The CDR3 DNA reads TGTGCCAGCCAGGCAGGGCTCGATCAGCCCCAGCATCTT. Amino acids: CASQAGLDQPQHL. The chain links TRBV7-2 to TRBJ1-5; the D gene is possibly TRBD1 (5 bases). Per germline, CDR1 SGHTA and CDR2 FQGNSA. This CDR3 contains 13 residues. V lost 8 bases, J lost 5 bases, and 13 bases lay in between.

V is TRBV5-1 and J is TRBJ2-4; 7 nucleotides align to TRBD1. The germline gives CDR1 SGHRS, CDR2 YFSETQ. This CDR3 contains 16 residues. V was clipped by 2 bases and J by 0 bases; unmatched bases: 5. DNA of the CDR3: TGCGCCAGCAGCTTTGAGGGGGCTCTAGCCAAAAACATTCAGTACTTC. The encoded protein is CASSFEGALAKNIQYF.